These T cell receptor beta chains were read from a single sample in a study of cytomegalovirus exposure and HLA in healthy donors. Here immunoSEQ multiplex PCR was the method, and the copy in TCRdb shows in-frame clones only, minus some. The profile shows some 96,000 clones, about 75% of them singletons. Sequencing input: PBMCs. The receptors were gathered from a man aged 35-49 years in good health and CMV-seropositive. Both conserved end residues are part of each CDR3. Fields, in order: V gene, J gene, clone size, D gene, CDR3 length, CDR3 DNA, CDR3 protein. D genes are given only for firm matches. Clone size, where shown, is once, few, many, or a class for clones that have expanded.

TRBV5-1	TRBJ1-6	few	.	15	TGCGCCAGCAGAGGGGGGGGCATTAGTGATTCACCCCTCCACTTT	CASRGGGISDSPLHF
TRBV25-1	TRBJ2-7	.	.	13	TGTGCCAGCAATCGGCAGGGAAACTACGAGCAGTACTTC	CASNRQGNYEQYF
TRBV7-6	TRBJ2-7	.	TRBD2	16	TGTGCCAGCAGCTTATACGCTAGCGGGGGGGCTTACGAGCAGTACTTC	CASSLYASGGAYEQYF
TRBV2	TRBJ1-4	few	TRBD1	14	TGTGCCACCAAAGGAGGGACAGGGGACCAGAAACTGTTTTTT	CATKGGTGDQKLFF
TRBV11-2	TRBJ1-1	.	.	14	TGTGCCAGCAGCTTAGTATACGGGGTCACTGAAGCTTTCTTT	CASSLVYGVTEAFF
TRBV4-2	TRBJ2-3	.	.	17	TGTGCCAGCAGCCAAGAGGTGGCGGCGACTAGCACAGATACGCAGTATTTT	CASSQEVAATSTDTQYF
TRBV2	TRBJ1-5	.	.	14	TGTGCCAGCCGACTCACACCGGGCAATCAGCCCCAGCATTTT	CASRLTPGNQPQHF
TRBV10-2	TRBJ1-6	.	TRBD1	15	TGCGCCAGCCTAATGGGACAGGGCCTGGGTTCACCCCTCCACTTT	CASLMGQGLGSPLHF
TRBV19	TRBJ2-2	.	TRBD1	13	TGTGCCAGTAATAGGGGGCACACCGGGGAGCTGTTTTTT	CASNRGHTGELFF
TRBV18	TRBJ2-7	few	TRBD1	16	TGTGCCAGCTCAGACAAAACCGGGACAGGGGGTAACGAGCAGTACTTC	CASSDKTGTGGNEQYF
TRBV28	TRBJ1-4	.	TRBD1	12	TGTGCCAGCAGTTTATTAACAGGGGTCAGAACCTTT	CASSLLTGVRTF
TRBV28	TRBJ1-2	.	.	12	TGTGCCAGCAGTTTACAGGGCGGTGGCTACACCTTC	CASSLQGGGYTF
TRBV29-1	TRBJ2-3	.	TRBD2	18	TGCAGCGTCGACCGGACTAGCACCAACTTGGGTAGCACAGATACGCAGTATTTT	CSVDRTSTNLGSTDTQYF
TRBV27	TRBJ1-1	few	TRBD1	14	TGTGCCAGCAGTCCATACAGGGGAGACACTGAAGCTTTCTTT	CASSPYRGDTEAFF
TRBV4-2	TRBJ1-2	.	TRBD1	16	TGTGCCAGCAGCCAAGCCGGGACAGGGGGAGAGGACAGATACACCTTC	CASSQAGTGGEDRYTF
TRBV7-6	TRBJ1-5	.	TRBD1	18	TGTGCCAGCAGCTTAGGTCCAGGGGGCATTCGGAGCAATCAGCCCCAGCATTTT	CASSLGPGGIRSNQPQHF
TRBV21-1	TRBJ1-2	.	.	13	TGTGCCAGCACCCTGGACAGGGTGAGAGGCTACACCTTC	CASTLDRVRGYTF
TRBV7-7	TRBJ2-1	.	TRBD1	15	TGTGCTAGCAGCCCCCGAGTGGGACAGGGTGATGAGCAGTTCTTC	CASSPRVGQGDEQFF
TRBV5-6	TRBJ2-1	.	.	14	TGTGCCAGCAGCTTGGGAACAGGGTACAATGAGCAGTTCTTC	CASSLGTGYNEQFF
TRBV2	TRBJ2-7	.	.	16	TGTGCCAGCAGTAAATCGTTGACAGGCGACTCCTACGAGCAGTACTTC	CASSKSLTGDSYEQYF
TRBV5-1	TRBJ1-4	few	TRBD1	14	TGCGCCAGCAGCCCGGGACAGACTAATGAAAAACTGTTTTTT	CASSPGQTNEKLFF
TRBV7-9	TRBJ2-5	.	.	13	TGTGCCAGCACCGGGGACAAAAGAGAGACCCAGTACTTC	CASTGDKRETQYF
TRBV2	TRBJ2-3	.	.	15	TGTGCCAGCAGTGCCTGGGCAGGCCTGAAAGATACGCAGTATTTT	CASSAWAGLKDTQYF
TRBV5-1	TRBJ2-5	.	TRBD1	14	TGCGCCAGCACCACGGACAGGCGCCAAGAGACCCAGTACTTC	CASTTDRRQETQYF
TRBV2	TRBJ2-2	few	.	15	TGTGCCAGCAGCCCGGACAGCTTGAACACCGGGGAGCTGTTTTTT	CASSPDSLNTGELFF
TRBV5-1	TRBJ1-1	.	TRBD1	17	TGCGCCAGCAGCTCTTCCCTCACTGGACAGGGCCCTATTGAAGCTTTCTTT	CASSSSLTGQGPIEAFF
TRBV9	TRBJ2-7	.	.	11	TGTGCCAGCAGCACAACCGGGGAGCAGTACTTC	CASSTTGEQYF
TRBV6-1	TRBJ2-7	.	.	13	TGTGCCAGCCTGGGCAGGGGAAGTTACGAGCAGTACTTC	CASLGRGSYEQYF
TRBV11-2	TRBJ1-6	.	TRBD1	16	TGTGCCAGCAGCTTAAAGACAGGGGGCTATAATTCACCCCTCCACTTT	CASSLKTGGYNSPLHF
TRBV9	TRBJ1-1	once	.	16	TGTGCCAGCAGCGTAGCCCCATCAGGGTTGAGCACTGAAGCTTTCTTT	CASSVAPSGLSTEAFF
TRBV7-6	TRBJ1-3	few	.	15	TGTGCCAGCAGCCTATCCGGGACAACTGGAAACACCATATATTTT	CASSLSGTTGNTIYF
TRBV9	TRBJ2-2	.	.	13	TGTGCCAGCAGCGTTGGCAATACCGGGGAGCTGTTTTTT	CASSVGNTGELFF
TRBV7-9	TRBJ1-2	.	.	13	TGTGCCAGCAGCTTAGGAGAGGGCTATGGCTACACCTTC	CASSLGEGYGYTF
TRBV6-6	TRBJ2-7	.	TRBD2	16	TGTGCCAGCAGTTACTCGCCACTAGCGGGTCTTTACGAGCAGTACTTC	CASSYSPLAGLYEQYF
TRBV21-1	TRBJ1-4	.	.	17	TGTGCCAGCAGCAAATCCTTAGAGGACAGCGAAACAGAAAAACTGTTTTTT	CASSKSLEDSETEKLFF
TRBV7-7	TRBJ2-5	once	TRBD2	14	TGTGCTAGCAGCTTAGCTAGCGGCCGGGAGACCCAGTACTTC	CASSLASGRETQYF
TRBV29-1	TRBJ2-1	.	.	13	TGCAGCGTTAGAGGGGGGGGCTACAATGAGCAGTTCTTC	CSVRGGGYNEQFF
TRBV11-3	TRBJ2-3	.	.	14	TGTGCCAGCAGCTTAGACCAGGGCACAGATACGCAGTATTTT	CASSLDQGTDTQYF
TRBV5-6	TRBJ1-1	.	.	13	TGTGCCAGCAGCTTAGAACTAAACACTGAAGCTTTCTTT	CASSLELNTEAFF
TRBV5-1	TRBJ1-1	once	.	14	TGCGCCAGCAGCAGTGCACTCCAGAACACTGAAGCTTTCTTT	CASSSALQNTEAFF
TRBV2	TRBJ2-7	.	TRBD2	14	TGTGCCAGCAGTGGACTAGCGGGAGCCCACGAGCAGTACTTC	CASSGLAGAHEQYF
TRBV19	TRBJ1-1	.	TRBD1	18	TGTGCCGGATTTCCCTGGAAAGACAGGGAAACAGGGGACACTGAAGCTTTCTTT	CAGFPWKDRETGDTEAFF
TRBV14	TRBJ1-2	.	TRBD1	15	TGTGCCAGCAGCTCTAGGACAGGGGGCTACTATGGCTACACCTTC	CASSSRTGGYYGYTF
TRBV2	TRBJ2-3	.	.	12	TGTGCCAGCAGTGAAAGGGGAGATACGCAGTATTTT	CASSERGDTQYF
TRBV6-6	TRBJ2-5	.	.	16	TGTGCCAGCAGTTATAATCCGGGGTTAGTTCAAGAGACCCAGTACTTC	CASSYNPGLVQETQYF
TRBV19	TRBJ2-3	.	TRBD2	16	TGTGCCAGTAGGCCCTGGGGAGCGGGGGCAACAGATACGCAGTATTTT	CASRPWGAGATDTQYF
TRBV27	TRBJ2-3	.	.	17	TGTGCCAGCAGTTTAAGGGGTTGGACGGTTAGCACAGATACGCAGTATTTT	CASSLRGWTVSTDTQYF
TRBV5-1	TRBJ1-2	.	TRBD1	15	TGCGCCAGCAGCACTGGGGACAGGGAGGGCTATGGCTACACCTTC	CASSTGDREGYGYTF
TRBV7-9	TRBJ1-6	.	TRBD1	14	TGTGCCAGCAGCCGGACAGGGATTAATTCACCCCTCCACTTT	CASSRTGINSPLHF
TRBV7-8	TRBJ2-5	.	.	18	TGTGCCAGCAGCTTAGCTCAGGGAGGTCGTCAATCCCAAGAGACCCAGTACTTC	CASSLAQGGRQSQETQYF
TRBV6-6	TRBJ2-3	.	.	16	TGTGCCAGCAGCCAGGGGGGGCAGGGGGCCACAGATACGCAGTATTTT	CASSQGGQGATDTQYF
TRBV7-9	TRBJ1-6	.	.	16	TGTGCCAGCAGCCGTGTTAGGGTCGGGGATAATTCACCCCTCCACTTT	CASSRVRVGDNSPLHF